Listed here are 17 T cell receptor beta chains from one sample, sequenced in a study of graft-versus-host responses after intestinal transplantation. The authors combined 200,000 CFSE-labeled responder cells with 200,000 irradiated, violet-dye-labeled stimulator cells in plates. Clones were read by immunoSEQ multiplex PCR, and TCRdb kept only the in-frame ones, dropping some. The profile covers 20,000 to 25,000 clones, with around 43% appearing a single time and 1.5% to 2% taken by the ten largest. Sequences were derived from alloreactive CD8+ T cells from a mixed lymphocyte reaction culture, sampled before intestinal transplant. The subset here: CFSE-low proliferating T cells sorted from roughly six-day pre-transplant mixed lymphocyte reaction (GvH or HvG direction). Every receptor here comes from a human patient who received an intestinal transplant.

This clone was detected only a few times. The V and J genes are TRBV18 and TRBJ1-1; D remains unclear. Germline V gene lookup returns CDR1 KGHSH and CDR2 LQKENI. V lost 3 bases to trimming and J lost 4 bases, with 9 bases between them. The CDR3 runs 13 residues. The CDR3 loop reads CASSPLHGTEAFF. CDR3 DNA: TGTGCCAGCTCACCCCTCCACGGCACTGAAGCTTTCTTT.

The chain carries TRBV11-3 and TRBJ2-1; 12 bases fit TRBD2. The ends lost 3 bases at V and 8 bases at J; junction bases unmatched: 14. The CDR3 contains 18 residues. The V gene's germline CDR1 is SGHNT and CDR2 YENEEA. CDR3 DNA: TGTGCCAGCAGCTTTACATCCGGGACTAGCGGGTTCGTCTATGAGCAGTTCTTC. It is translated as CASSFTSGTSGFVYEQFF.

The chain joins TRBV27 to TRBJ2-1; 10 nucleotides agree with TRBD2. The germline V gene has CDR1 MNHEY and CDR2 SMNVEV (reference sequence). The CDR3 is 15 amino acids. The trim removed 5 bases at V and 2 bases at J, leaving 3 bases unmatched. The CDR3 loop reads CASSLAGVAYNEQFF. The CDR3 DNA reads TGTGCCAGCAGTCTAGCGGGAGTGGCCTACAATGAGCAGTTCTTC.

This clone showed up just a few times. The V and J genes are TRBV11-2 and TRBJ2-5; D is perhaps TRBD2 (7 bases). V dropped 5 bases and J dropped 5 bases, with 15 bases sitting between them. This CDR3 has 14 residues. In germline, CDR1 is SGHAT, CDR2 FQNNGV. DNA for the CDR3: TGTGCCAGCAGCGCCGAACAGGGAGGGGAGACCCAGTACTTC. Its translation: CASSAEQGGETQYF.

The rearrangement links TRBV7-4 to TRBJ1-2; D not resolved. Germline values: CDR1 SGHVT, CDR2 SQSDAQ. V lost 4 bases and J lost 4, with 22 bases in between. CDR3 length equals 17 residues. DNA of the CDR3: TGTGCCAGCAGCTGGAAACATCCAGCTCGAAAGACCTATGGCTACACCTTC. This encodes CASSWKHPARKTYGYTF. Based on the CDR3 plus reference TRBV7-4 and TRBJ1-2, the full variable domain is GAGVSQSPRYKVAKRGRDVALRCDSISGHVTLYWYRQTLGQGSEVLTYSQSDAQRDKSGRPSGRFSAERPERSVSTLKIQRTEQGDSAVYLCASSWKHPARKTYGYTFGSGTRLTVV.

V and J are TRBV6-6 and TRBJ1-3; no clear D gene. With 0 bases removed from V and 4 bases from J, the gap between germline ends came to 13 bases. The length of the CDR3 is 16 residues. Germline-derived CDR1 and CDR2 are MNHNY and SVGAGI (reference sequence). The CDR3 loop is CASSYSYRVGGNTIYF. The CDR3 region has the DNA TGTGCCAGCAGTTACTCGTATAGGGTAGGAGGAAACACCATATATTTT.

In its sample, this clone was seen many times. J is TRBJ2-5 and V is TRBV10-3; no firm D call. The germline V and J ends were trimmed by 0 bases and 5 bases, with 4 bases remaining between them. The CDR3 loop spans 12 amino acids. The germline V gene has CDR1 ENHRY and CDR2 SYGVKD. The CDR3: CAISESGETQYF. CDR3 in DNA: TGTGCCATCAGTGAGTCCGGCGAGACCCAGTACTTC.

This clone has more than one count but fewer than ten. CDR3 sequence (DNA): TGCGCCAGCAGCCAAGGTGGTCTAGCGGGAGACAACGAGCAGTACTTC. This translates into CASSQGGLAGDNEQYF. The chain combines TRBV4-1 with TRBJ2-7; 10 bases map to TRBD2. Germline values: CDR1 MGHRA, CDR2 YSYEKL. This CDR3 region has 16 residues. With V trimmed by 1 base and J by 5 bases, 8 bases remained unmatched.

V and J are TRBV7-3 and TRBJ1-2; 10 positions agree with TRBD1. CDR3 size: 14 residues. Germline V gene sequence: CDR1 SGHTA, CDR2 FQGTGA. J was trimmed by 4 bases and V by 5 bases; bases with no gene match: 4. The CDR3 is CASSPGQGTYGYTF. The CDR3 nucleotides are TGTGCCAGCAGCCCGGGACAGGGGACCTATGGCTACACCTTC.

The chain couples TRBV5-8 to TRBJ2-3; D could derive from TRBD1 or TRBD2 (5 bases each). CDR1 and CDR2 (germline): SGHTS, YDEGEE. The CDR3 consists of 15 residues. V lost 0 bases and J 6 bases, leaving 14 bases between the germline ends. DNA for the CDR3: TGTGCCAGCAGCTTGGAGCCCGGGACGAAGGATACGCAGTATTTT. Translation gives CASSLEPGTKDTQYF.

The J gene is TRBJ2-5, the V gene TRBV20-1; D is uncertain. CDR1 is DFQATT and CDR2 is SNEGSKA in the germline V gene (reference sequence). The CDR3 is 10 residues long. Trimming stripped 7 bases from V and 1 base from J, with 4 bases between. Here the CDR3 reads CSGSQETQYF. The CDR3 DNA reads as TGCAGTGGGTCCCAAGAGACCCAGTACTTC.

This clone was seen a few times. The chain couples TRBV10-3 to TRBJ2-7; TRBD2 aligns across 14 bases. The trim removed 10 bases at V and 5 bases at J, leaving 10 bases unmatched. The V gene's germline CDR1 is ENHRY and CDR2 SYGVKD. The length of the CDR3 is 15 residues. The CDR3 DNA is TGTGCCACCGGACTAGCGGGAGGTTATGTAAACGAGCAGTACTTC. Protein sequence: CATGLAGGYVNEQYF.

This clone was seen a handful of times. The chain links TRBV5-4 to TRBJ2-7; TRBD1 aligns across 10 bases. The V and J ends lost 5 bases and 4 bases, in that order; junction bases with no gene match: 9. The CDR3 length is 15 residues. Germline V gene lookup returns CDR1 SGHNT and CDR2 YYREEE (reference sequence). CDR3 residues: CASSQTGGTLYEQYF. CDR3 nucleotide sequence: TGTGCCAGCAGTCAGACAGGGGGCACTCTTTACGAGCAGTACTTC.

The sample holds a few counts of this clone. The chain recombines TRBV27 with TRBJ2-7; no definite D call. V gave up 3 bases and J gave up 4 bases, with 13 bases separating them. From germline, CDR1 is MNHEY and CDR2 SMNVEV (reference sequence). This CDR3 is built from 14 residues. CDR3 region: CASSFGHGLYEQYF. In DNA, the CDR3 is TGTGCCAGCAGTTTTGGTCACGGGCTTTACGAGCAGTACTTC.

The CDR3 region is CASSESLRGSRTQYF. CDR3 DNA: TGTGCCAGCAGTGAATCACTCAGGGGGAGTAGGACGCAGTATTTT. The J gene is TRBJ2-3, the V gene TRBV25-1; 7 bases line up with TRBD1. Losses at the gene ends were 1 base for V and 9 bases for J; bases not matched to a gene: 10. Germline assignment: CDR1 MGHDK and CDR2 SYGVNS. The CDR3 is 15 amino acids.

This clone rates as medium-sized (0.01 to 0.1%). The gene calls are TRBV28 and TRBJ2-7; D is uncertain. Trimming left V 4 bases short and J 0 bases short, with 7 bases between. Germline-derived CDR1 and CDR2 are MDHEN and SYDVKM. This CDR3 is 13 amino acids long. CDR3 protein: CASSSFPSYEQYF. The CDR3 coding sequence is TGTGCCAGCAGTTCCTTTCCCTCCTACGAGCAGTACTTC.

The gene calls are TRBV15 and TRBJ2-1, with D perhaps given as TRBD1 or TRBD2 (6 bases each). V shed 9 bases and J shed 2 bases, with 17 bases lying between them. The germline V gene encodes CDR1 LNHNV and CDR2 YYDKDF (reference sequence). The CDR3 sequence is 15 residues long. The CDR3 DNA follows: TGTGCCACGCGACGGGGGCAGGGAACCTACAATGAGCAGTTCTTC. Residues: CATRRGQGTYNEQFF.